This entry features one T cell receptor beta chain sequence. Antigen specificity is unknown. These data are taken from a study of T cell repertoires in cytomegalovirus infection. With 0 bases removed from V and 5 bases from J, the gap between germline ends came to 9 bases. The CDR3 sequence is 14 residues long. MiXCR was run by TCRdb on the reads, yielding one entry per CDR3 protein. The sample carries about 63,000 distinct CDR3 sequences, over 20% recorded once. The chain has TRBV12-3 or TRBV12-4 and TRBJ2-3; D perhaps matches TRBD2 (7 bases). The receptor was derived from a human donor in good health (CMV status not recorded). Some clones in this sample may be carry-over from other donors' samples. This material consisted of CD8+ T cells from cultured PBMCs, taken from culture after CMV antigen stimulation. The CDR3 nucleotides read TGTGCCAGCAGTTTAGCGGGGGGGCAAGATACGCAGTATTTT. It yields the protein CASSLAGGQDTQYF.